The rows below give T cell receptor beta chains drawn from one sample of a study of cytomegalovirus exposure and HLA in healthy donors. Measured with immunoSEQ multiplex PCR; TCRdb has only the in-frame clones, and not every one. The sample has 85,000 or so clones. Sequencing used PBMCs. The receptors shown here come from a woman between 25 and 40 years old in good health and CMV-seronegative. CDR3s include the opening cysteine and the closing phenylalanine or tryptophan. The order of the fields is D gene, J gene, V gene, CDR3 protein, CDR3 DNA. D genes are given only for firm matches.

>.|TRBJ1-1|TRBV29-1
CSVGVSGEEAFF
TGCAGCGTTGGTGTGAGCGGGGAAGAAGCTTTCTTT
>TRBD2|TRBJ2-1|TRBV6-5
CASSPLASGGPGQFF
TGTGCCAGCAGCCCACTGGCTAGCGGGGGGCCCGGGCAGTTCTTC
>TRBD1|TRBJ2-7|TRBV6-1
CASSARTGGGYEQYF
TGTGCCAGCAGTGCACGGACAGGGGGCGGTTACGAGCAGTACTTC
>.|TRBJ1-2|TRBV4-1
CASSPVKSSGYTF
TGCGCCAGCAGTCCAGTTAAAAGTTCTGGCTACACCTTC
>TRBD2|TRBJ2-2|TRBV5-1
CASSPRGDSDTGELFF
TGCGCCAGCAGCCCCCGGGGGGACTCGGACACCGGGGAGCTGTTTTTT
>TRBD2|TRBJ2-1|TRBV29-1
CSVEGTGAGGMDNEQFF
TGCAGCGTTGAGGGGACCGGAGCGGGGGGGATGGACAATGAGCAGTTCTTC
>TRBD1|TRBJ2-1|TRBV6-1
CASSKTGEQFF
TGTGCCAGCAGTAAGACAGGGGAGCAGTTCTTC
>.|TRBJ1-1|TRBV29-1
CSADSQGGLEAFF
TGCAGCGCCGACAGCCAAGGAGGGCTTGAAGCTTTCTTT
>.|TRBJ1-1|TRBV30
CAWSSAGWTEAFF
TGTGCCTGGAGTTCTGCGGGGTGGACTGAAGCTTTCTTT
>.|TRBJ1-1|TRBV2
CASSEPPAGRTEAFF
TGTGCCAGCAGTGAACCCCCGGCAGGGAGGACTGAAGCTTTCTTT
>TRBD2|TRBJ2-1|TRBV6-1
CAIRGPSGSYNEQFF
TGTGCCATTAGGGGTCCTAGCGGGTCCTACAATGAGCAGTTCTTC
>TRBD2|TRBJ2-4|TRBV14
CASSQDDGRGAKNIQYF
TGTGCCAGCAGCCAAGATGACGGGAGGGGGGCCAAAAACATTCAGTACTTC
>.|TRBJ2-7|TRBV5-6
CASSRVAGNYEQYF
TGTGCCAGCAGCCGTGTGGCAGGAAACTACGAGCAGTACTTC
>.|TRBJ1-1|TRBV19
CASSRGVETEAFF
TGTGCCAGTAGCCGCGGGGTGGAAACTGAAGCTTTCTTT
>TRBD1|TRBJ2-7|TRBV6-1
CASSEILGQGDLYEQYF
TGTGCCAGCAGTGAAATTCTGGGACAGGGGGATCTCTACGAGCAGTACTTC
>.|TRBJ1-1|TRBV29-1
CSVDMGGMNTEAFF
TGCAGCGTTGATATGGGGGGTATGAACACTGAAGCTTTCTTT
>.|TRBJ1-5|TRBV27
CASSLTGTSQPQHF
TGTGCCAGCAGTTTGACAGGAACCTCTCAGCCCCAGCATTTT
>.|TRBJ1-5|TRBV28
CASSPGQFNQPQHF
TGTGCCAGCAGCCCTGGACAGTTCAATCAGCCCCAGCATTTT
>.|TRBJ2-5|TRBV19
CASSNMDSSQETQYF
TGTGCCAGTAGCAATATGGACTCTTCCCAAGAGACCCAGTACTTC
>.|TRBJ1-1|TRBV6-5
CASSPRGGWTEAFF
TGTGCCAGCAGTCCTCGGGGGGGCTGGACTGAAGCTTTCTTT
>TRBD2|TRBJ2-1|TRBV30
CAGSWGSGSPHEQFF
TGTGCCGGGAGTTGGGGTAGCGGGAGCCCACATGAGCAGTTCTTC
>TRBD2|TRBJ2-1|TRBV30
CAWRFGGIGNEQFF
TGTGCCTGGAGATTCGGGGGGATCGGTAATGAGCAGTTCTTC